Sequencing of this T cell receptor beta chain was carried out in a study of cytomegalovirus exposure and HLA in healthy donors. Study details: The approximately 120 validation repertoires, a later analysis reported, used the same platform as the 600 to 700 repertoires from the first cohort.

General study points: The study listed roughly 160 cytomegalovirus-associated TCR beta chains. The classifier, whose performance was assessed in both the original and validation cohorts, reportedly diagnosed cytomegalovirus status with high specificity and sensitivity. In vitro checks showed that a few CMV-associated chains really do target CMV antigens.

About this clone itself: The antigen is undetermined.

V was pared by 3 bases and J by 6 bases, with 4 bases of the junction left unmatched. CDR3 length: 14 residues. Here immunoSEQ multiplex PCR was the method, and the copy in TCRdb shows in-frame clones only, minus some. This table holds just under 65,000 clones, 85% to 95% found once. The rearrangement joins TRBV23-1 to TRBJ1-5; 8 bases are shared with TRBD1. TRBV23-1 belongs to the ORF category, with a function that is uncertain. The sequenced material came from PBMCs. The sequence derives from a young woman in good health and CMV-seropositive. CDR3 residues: CASSQTDRGQPQHF. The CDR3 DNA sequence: TGCGCCAGCAGTCAGACCGACAGGGGTCAGCCCCAGCATTTT.